The clone carrying this TCR beta chain was recorded a few times. From germline, CDR1 is SEHNR and CDR2 FQNEAQ (reference sequence). The CDR3 has 13 residues. V dropped 11 bases and J dropped 3; count of bases not matched to a gene: 5. This sample is drawn from a study of PD-1 and CTLA-4 blockade in melanoma. Clones were sequenced by immunoSEQ multiplex PCR, and TCRdb holds only the in-frame ones, with some missing. This table has about 32,000 clones, approximately 90% appearing once. The clonotype comes from a human donor with melanoma. Specimen: CD8+ T cells from peripheral blood, collected from a patient given anti-PD-1 treatment. The rearrangement uses TRBV7-9 and TRBJ2-1; 9 bases are shared with TRBD1. CDR3 protein: CAGYRGLYNEQFF. In nucleotides, the CDR3 is TGTGCCGGGTACAGGGGGCTCTACAATGAGCAGTTCTTC.